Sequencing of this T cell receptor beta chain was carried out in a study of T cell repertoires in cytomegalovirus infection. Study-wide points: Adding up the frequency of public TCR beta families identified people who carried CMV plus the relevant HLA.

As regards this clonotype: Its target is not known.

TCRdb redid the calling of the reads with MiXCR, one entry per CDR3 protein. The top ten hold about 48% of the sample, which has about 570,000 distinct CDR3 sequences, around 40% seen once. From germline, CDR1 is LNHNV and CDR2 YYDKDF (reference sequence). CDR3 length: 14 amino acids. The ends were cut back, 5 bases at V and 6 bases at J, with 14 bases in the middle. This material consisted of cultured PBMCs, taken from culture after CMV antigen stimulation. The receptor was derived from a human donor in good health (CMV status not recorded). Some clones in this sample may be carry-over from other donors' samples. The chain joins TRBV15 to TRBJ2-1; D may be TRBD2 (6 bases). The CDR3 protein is CATSHGGLSNEQFF. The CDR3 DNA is TGTGCCACCAGCCATGGAGGGTTGTCCAATGAGCAGTTCTTC.